The sequence of this T cell receptor beta chain was determined in a study of patients and donors after allogeneic stem cell transplantation. TCRdb redid the calling of the RT-PCR reads with MiXCR, one entry per CDR3 protein. There are approximately 200,000 distinct CDR3 sequences in the sample; 35% to 45% occur only once, and 11% lies in the top ten. This sequence was found in a human donor who was either an allogeneic HSCT recipient or a stem cell or donor lymphocyte infusion donor (not recorded which). It is not recorded whose cells these are; they may come from a transplant donor. The sequenced sample was blood, either unsorted or a sorted T cell fraction (not recorded which).

The CDR3 protein is CASSLGTYGELFF. Written as DNA, the CDR3 is TGTGCCAGCAGCTTAGGGACGTACGGGGAGCTGTTTTTT. The chain is built from TRBV7-9 and TRBJ2-2; no firm D call. The CDR3 has 13 residues. Germline V gives CDR1 SEHNR, CDR2 FQNEAQ (reference sequence). V lost 1 base and J 7 bases, leaving 7 bases between the germline ends.